This T cell receptor beta chain was documented in a study of cytomegalovirus exposure and HLA in healthy donors (TCRdb year 2017). General notes on the study: In an earlier analysis of several hundred of the donors, 250 to 350 Gb of sequence data and about 110 million unique TCR beta sequences from roughly 200 million T cells were reported. The study was designed to test whether signatures of past pathogen exposure could be identified by cataloging public T cell receptors. To study patterns of TCR occurrence, a later analysis re-analyzed previously published TCR beta repertoires from under 750 donors and added high-resolution HLA genotyping. Using immunosequencing, the study profiled T cell repertoires from fewer than 700 subjects and related those repertoires to cytomegalovirus serostatus. An earlier analysis of some 500 of the donors applied high-throughput TCR beta sequencing to assess whether each TCR beta V gene segment acted as functional or pseudogenic. Across 300 to 500 genotyped donors of the cohort, an average of approximately 200,000 unique TCR beta nucleotide sequences per donor were sequenced, and 15% to 20% of those sequences were non-productive. Roughly 5 DR-DQ haplotypes were handled as single units for association and clustering, since linkage in the cohort was strong. Genome-wide SNP genotypes for about 60% of the roughly 670 donors were used in a later genetic analysis, which treated that subset as a discovery cohort. All discovery cohort repertoires had been generated on a single sequencing platform. Along with the approximately 700-subject first cohort, a separate validation cohort of over a hundred different subjects was used. Class I and class II HLA loci were covered by the typing at four-digit resolution. High-throughput TCR immunosequencing, statistical association of individual TCRs with disease status, and machine learning were combined to predict cytomegalovirus infection status. Rather than drawing on any new phenotypic data, the later analysis identified candidate immune exposures from TCR beta sequences and the way those sequences occurred across donors. Donor age, sex, ethnicity and CMV serostatus were compiled together with the repertoire data. Approximately 310 gigabases of sequencing data and 78 million or so unique TCR sequences were included in an early release covering about 620 HLA-typed donors. The number of donors typed differed by locus, with roughly 629-640 for A, B, C, DRB1 and DQB1, roughly 520 for DQA1, 600 to 610 for DPA1, and some 440 for DPB1. The genetic ancestry cluster associated with self-reported Caucasian donors included 81% of the 300 to 450 genotyped donors. Beyond this particular receptor, the publication reports: Sequencing depth was assumed to be roughly uniform across donors in the presence/absence analyses, though that assumption may not hold. Assigning TCR associations to individual alleles was difficult when HLA alleles, especially DR and DQ, strongly co-occurred. CMV serostatus was the only immune exposure information available for the cohort. Some IMGT-functional V segments, including TRBV6-2 and TRBV6-3, could not be distinguished by the 87-base-pair reads and were therefore excluded. Correlated functional status among segregating V segments might be attributable to linkage disequilibrium, but an unknown experimental factor could not be ruled out. Several of the top co-occurrence clusters appeared to be linked to parvovirus B19, influenza, CMV and Epstein-Barr virus, according to a later analysis. In a later analysis, HLA-associated TCR beta chains were found to be more clonally expanded and to have lower generation probabilities than equally common non-associated chains. The cohort was sequenced for TCR beta chains only, and without alpha or paired-chain data the features that could be detected were limited. In a later genetic analysis, fewer N-insertions in productive TCRs were reported among donors in an Asian-associated ancestry cluster than the approximately 670-donor mean. In a later analysis, the rate of TCR association differed among HLA loci, with DRB1 alleles having the most associated TCRs and HLA-C alleles having the fewest. According to the authors, the approach could potentially be generalized to other disease states and immunological phenotypes. Because HLA typing was unavailable for some donors at each locus, only the typed subset was used in association tests. At a false discovery rate of 0.05, a later analysis linked 15,000 to 20,000 TCR beta sequences to specific HLA alleles. In both the original and validation cohorts, the classifier was reported to diagnose cytomegalovirus status with high specificity and sensitivity. A cluster of highly shared sequence variants was judged likely to be a technical artifact of the sequencing pipeline. V-gene and J-gene trimming of TCR beta chains was associated with a missense DCLRE1C variant in a later genetic analysis, and the association was replicated in an independent cohort. An earlier analysis of 587 of the donors showed that most TCR beta V segments appeared in productive rearrangements either about 87% or about 30% of the time, which broadly matched IMGT annotations. Because counts were too low, approximately 18 rarely observed V segments, including chromosome 9 orphons, were excluded from the earlier analysis of around 590 of the donors. In the study, 150 to 200 TCR beta chains were listed as associated with cytomegalovirus. While some public TCRs were present in many individuals, most TCR sequences turned up only very rarely across donors. A further reported finding was that TCR beta sequences accurately predicted the HLA-A and HLA-B alleles for most subjects in the first cohort. According to a later analysis, most CMV-associated TCR beta chains appeared to be HLA-restricted, and the HLA associations seemed to be driven largely by CMV exposure. Three of the identified cytomegalovirus-associated TCR beta chains were confirmed in vitro to be specific for cytomegalovirus antigens.

CDR1 is given as MNHEY and CDR2 as SVGAGI, both from the germline V gene. From cysteine to phenylalanine, the CDR3 is 14 amino acids long. Kept here is only the CDR3 DNA, which spans 42 bases and is read in frame from base 1. Compared with germline, V lacks 0 bases and J lacks 5 bases; bases without a gene match: 2. The library came from the immunoSEQ multiplex PCR assay. For the multiplex PCR, a mixture combining 60 forward primers for TCR Vbeta segments and 13 reverse primers for TCR Jbeta segments was used. A multiplex PCR assay on genomic DNA amplified the CDR3 region of rearranged TCR beta genes. The amplified TCR beta libraries were sequenced on the Illumina HiSeq System as 87-base-pair reads. From the authors' description of their analysis: A later analysis tallied 70 million to 100 million unique TCR beta chains across the 666 repertoires, and approximately 11 million of those chains were shared by two or more donors. To remove PCR and sequencing errors, raw reads were error-corrected and collapsed into unique sequences using a nearest-neighbor algorithm that merged closely related sequences. V, D and J gene segments were assigned by aligning CDR3 sequences to IMGT reference sequences. For a sequence to be retained, a match of at least six nucleotides to both a V gene segment and a J gene segment was required. A rearrangement was called productive if the CDR3 had no stop codons and remained in frame with V and J, and every other rearrangement was called non-productive. Following IMGT convention, CDR3 was defined as the stretch from the second conserved V-encoded cysteine up to the conserved J-encoded phenylalanine. Sequences without an unambiguous match to a single V gene segment were excluded from the earlier analysis of several hundred of the donors. In an earlier analysis of a few hundred of the donors, V segments were called functional above 56.7% productive rearrangements and were called segregating when the between-donor standard deviation exceeded 5%. A statistical classification framework was developed to diagnose cytomegalovirus status using the catalog of TCR beta chain sequences. In a later analysis, V and J genes were assigned by comparing TCR nucleotide sequences against IMGT/GENE-DB human TR gene sequences. In a later analysis, CDR3 sequences and most-parsimonious VDJ recombination scenarios were assigned using the TCRdist pipeline. A later analysis defined each TCR beta chain by its CDR3 amino acid sequence plus V-gene family, and excluded reads lacking a unique V-gene family. As a way to deal with suspected cross-contamination and a sequencing artifact, a later analysis dropped nearly 600 nucleotide sequences that were highly shared and had low generation probability. In a later analysis, a clonal expansion index was calculated for each public chain from normalized within-repertoire ranks of inferred template counts. Generation probabilities in a later analysis came from a VDJ recombination model fitted to out-of-frame rearrangements, and those results were checked against IGoR. In a later analysis, TCR-TCR, TCR-HLA and TCR-CMV co-occurrence was scored with hypergeometric tests, and a repertoire-size bias correction was applied to TCR pairs. A later analysis estimated false discovery rates by permuting HLA or CMV assignments 20 times. A later analysis grouped co-occurring TCRs with DBSCAN, adding TCRdist sequence similarity when clustering within HLA-allele-positive subsets. Repertoires with fewer than 30,000 or more than 120,000 public chains were left out of co-occurrence clustering, as were about five repertoires with anomalous nucleotide sharing. As stored in TCRdb, this immuneACCESS dataset retains in-frame rearrangements with V and J assigned. A fraction of the clones does not appear; measured against another copy, unresolved V genes explain less than half of the discrepancy, and the remainder lacks a known reason. V and J calls and clone size are those listed in that table; D and trimming were worked out from the DNA. Across this sample there are approximately 93,000 clones, with approximately 81% seen only once. Together, the top ten hold about 3.1% of the sample.

The cohort consisted of more than 650 healthy bone marrow donors. At the time of sampling, all cohort members were nominally healthy, though unrecorded immune exposures were likely present. The donor was CMV seropositive and was included in the group of approximately 300 seropositive cohort members. A peripheral blood sample was provided by each donor, and peripheral blood mononuclear cells were used for TCR beta sequencing. The Qiagen DNeasy Blood Extraction Kit was used to extract genomic DNA from the blood cell samples. Remarks on this clone: It lacks a known antigen. It has no much larger one-base neighbor in the sample; base qualities were not kept.

The receptor comes from a male donor in good health and CMV-seropositive. The rearranged segments are TRBV6-5 and TRBJ2-3; TRBD1 fits 7 bases in the junction. The specimen was PBMCs. The CDR3 reads as follows: CASSYSTGVDTQYF. The nucleotide sequence is TGTGCCAGCAGTTACTCTACAGGGGTAGATACGCAGTATTTT.